A selection of T cell receptor beta chains follows, all from one sample in a study of vaccination effects on CD4 cells after COVID-19. Their recognized antigens are unknown. Only in-frame clones appear in the TCRdb table, and some are missing; sequencing was by immunoSEQ multiplex PCR. Here the sample spans about 48,000 clones, 67% being singletons. The specimen comprised CD4+ T cells from PBMCs cultured without peptide, sampled before COVID-19 vaccination. The receptor set was obtained from a human donor who received a COVID-19 vaccine. CDR3s leave out the opening cysteine and the closing phenylalanine or tryptophan.

V gene | CDR3 protein
TRBV15 | ATSSSYGTADNQPQH
TRBV19 | ASSNRDKGGQPQH
TRBV10-3 | ATQRGGHSGSTEAF
TRBV5-8 | ASSLHFPGNTEAF
TRBV3-1/TRBV3-2 | ASSQEVLGGTGELF
TRBV6-2/TRBV6-3 | ASSNELKVTQY
TRBV9 | ASSVALRDSQETQY
TRBV29-1 | SARYEGGGQY
TRBV7-8 | ASSLDRETQY
TRBV5-4 | ASSSPRDGHYGYT
TRBV6-6 | ASGEEGEKLF
TRBV7-8 | ASSLTPVYGYT
TRBV30 | AWSRLGQSSYEQY
TRBV6-1 | ASSVYWPGLAGSDEQF
TRBV7-2 | ASSSYRNTEAF
TRBV7-9 | ATGEDEQY
TRBV11-1 | ASSPVMNTEAF
TRBV20-1 | SASRLAGGLGNEQF
TRBV7-2 | ASSRAGTLHRPAIY
TRBV15 | ATSRGGRLALLEQY